What follows are 18 T cell receptor beta chains derived from one specimen sequenced in a study of blood T cell repertoires in COVID-19. Profiling relied on immunoSEQ multiplex PCR, and the TCRdb table lists in-frame clones only, not all of them. The sample has 71,000 or so clones; 87% are singletons. Input material: peripheral blood. The receptors originated from a man aged 50 or older with active COVID-19.

In its sample, this clone was seen once. This sequence joins TRBV5-1 and TRBJ2-7, with 8 bases aligning to TRBD2. V dropped 0 bases and J dropped 6; count of bases not matched to a gene: 8. Germline V lookup: CDR1 SGHRS, CDR2 YFSETQ. The CDR3 extends over 15 amino acids. This CDR3 is CASSLDPGLGTEQYF. The CDR3 DNA reads as TGCGCCAGCAGCTTGGATCCGGGACTAGGAACCGAGCAGTACTTC.

This chain links TRBV28 with TRBJ1-5; 7 positions match TRBD1. Germline V lookup: CDR1 MDHEN, CDR2 SYDVKM. Trimming removed 6 bases from V and 6 bases from J; junction bases left unmatched: 8. CDR3 length equals 14 residues. The CDR3 sequence: CASRTGAEGQPQHF. Here the CDR3 DNA reads TGTGCCAGCAGAACAGGGGCCGAGGGTCAGCCCCAGCATTTT.

CDR3 in amino acids: CASQDTVKNEQFF. The CDR3 nucleotides read TGTGCCAGCCAGGATACGGTAAAGAATGAGCAGTTCTTC. The chain employs TRBV2 and TRBJ2-1; D is undetermined. V was clipped by 8 bases and J by 7 bases, with 15 bases between them. The V gene's germline CDR1 is SNHLY and CDR2 FYNNEI. The CDR3 spans 13 residues.

J is TRBJ1-2 and V is TRBV28; 7 bases match TRBD1. The CDR3 length is 13 residues. Germline CDR1 is MDHEN and CDR2 is SYDVKM. V gave up 4 bases and J gave up 3 bases; unmatched junction bases: 2. CDR3 in DNA: TGTGCCAGCAGTTCCCAGGGGGACTATGGCTACACCTTC. Protein sequence: CASSSQGDYGYTF.

The chain has TRBV24-1 and TRBJ1-2; D is possibly TRBD1 (5 bases). V was trimmed by 3 bases and J by 8 bases, leaving 15 bases between them. The CDR3 totals 14 residues. Germline lookup yields CDR1 KGHDR and CDR2 SFDVKD. The CDR3 sequence: CATSDETERSGYTF. CDR3 DNA: TGTGCCACCAGTGATGAGACAGAGAGGTCAGGCTACACCTTC.

This clone has just one count. The V and J genes are TRBV9 and TRBJ2-3; 11 nucleotides line up with TRBD2. This CDR3 spans 17 amino acids. Germline V gene sequence: CDR1 SGDLS, CDR2 YYNGEE. Trimming cost V 4 bases and J 0 bases; bases outside gene matches: 7. In DNA form, the CDR3 reads TGTGCCAGCAGCACATTGGGACTAGCGGCTAGCACAGATACGCAGTATTTT. Translated: CASSTLGLAASTDTQYF.

The chain recombines TRBV6-1 with TRBJ2-3, with D perhaps TRBD2 (6 bases). Trimming took 3 bases from V and 8 from J, leaving 15 bases between them. CDR1 and CDR2 from the germline V gene are MNHNS and SASEGT. There are 14 residues in the CDR3. In DNA, the CDR3 is TGTGCCAGCAGTGACCCTTTCCGCGGGACTACGCAGTATTTT. Translating gives CASSDPFRGTTQYF.

This chain connects TRBV30 to TRBJ1-4; 10 nucleotides match TRBD1. The CDR3 loop spans 15 amino acids. V was clipped by 3 bases and J by 6 bases; unmatched bases: 7. Germline CDR1 reads GTSNPN; CDR2 reads SVGIG (reference sequence). CDR3 in DNA: TGTGCCTGGAGCACACCGGGACAGGGGTATGAAAAACTGTTTTTT. It is translated as CAWSTPGQGYEKLFF.

The chain is built from TRBV4-2 and TRBJ1-2; D not certain. V was trimmed by 1 base and J by 2 bases, leaving 5 bases between them. Germline CDR1 is LGHNA and CDR2 is YNFKEQ. The CDR3 has 13 residues. The CDR3 DNA reads TGTGCCAGCAGCCAAGGGCCGAACTATGGCTACACCTTC. It encodes CASSQGPNYGYTF.

CDR3 nucleotide sequence: TGTGCCAGCGGACCACCGGGACTAAGAGACGAGCAGTACTTC. Its protein is CASGPPGLRDEQYF. V is TRBV9 and J is TRBJ2-7; 7 nucleotides line up with TRBD2. This CDR3 spans 14 amino acids. V gave up 7 bases and J gave up 5 bases; unmatched junction bases: 12. Per germline, CDR1 SGDLS and CDR2 YYNGEE.

The V gene is TRBV28, the J gene TRBJ2-7; no clear D gene. The CDR3 length is 10 residues. Looked up from germline, CDR1 is MDHEN and CDR2 is SYDVKM. V was shortened by 8 bases and J by 4 bases, with 6 bases between the two germline ends. DNA of the CDR3: TGTGCCAGCCCCCCGTACGAGCAGTACTTC. Translation gives CASPPYEQYF.

The chain recombines TRBV5-6 with TRBJ2-3, with 8 positions matching TRBD2. V was clipped by 0 bases and J by 7 bases; unmatched bases: 7. Germline V gives CDR1 SGHDT, CDR2 YYEEEE. The CDR3 runs 15 residues. In DNA, the CDR3 is TGTGCCAGCAGCTTGGACGGGAGGGCCCCATATACGCAGTATTTT. This sequence encodes CASSLDGRAPYTQYF.

This clone was found a few times. V is TRBV6-5 and J is TRBJ1-5; D is ambiguous. Germline CDR1 is MNHEY and CDR2 is SVGAGI. The germline V and J ends were trimmed by 6 bases and 4 bases, with 16 bases remaining between them. CDR3 length: 15 residues. CDR3 DNA: TGTGCCAGCAGATCCACGGGGAGTGGAAATCAGCCCCAGCATTTT. Translating it yields CASRSTGSGNQPQHF.

This clone was observed a single time. The rearrangement uses TRBV9 and TRBJ2-2, with 8 bases identical to TRBD1. The J segment lost 4 bases and the V segment lost 4 bases, leaving 24 bases of the junction unmatched. This CDR3 spans 21 amino acids. Germline V lookup: CDR1 SGDLS, CDR2 YYNGEE. Written as DNA, the CDR3 is TGTGCCAGCAGCCACCCTAAATGGGACCCAGCCGGGACAGGATTCACCGGGGAGCTGTTTTTT. It translates to CASSHPKWDPAGTGFTGELFF.

The rearrangement joins TRBV5-5 to TRBJ2-3, with TRBD2 identical over 11 bases. This CDR3 has 16 amino acids. The germline V gene has CDR1 SGHKS and CDR2 YYEKEE (reference sequence). The V segment lost 0 bases and the J segment 5 bases; nucleotides outside the gene matches: 5. CDR3 sequence (DNA): TGTGCCAGCAGCTTGGAGCTAGCGGGGGGAGGAGATACGCAGTATTTT. This codes for CASSLELAGGGDTQYF.

The chain recombines TRBV6-2 or TRBV6-3 with TRBJ2-1; D is unclear. This CDR3 comprises 12 residues. V was shortened by 6 bases and J by 6 bases, with 9 bases between the two germline ends. Germline lookup yields CDR1 MNHEY and CDR2 SVGEGT. The chain's CDR3 is CASSPLANEQFF. The CDR3 DNA reads as TGTGCCAGCAGCCCCTTGGCCAATGAGCAGTTCTTC.

V and J are TRBV13 and TRBJ1-1, with 9 nucleotides matching TRBD1. CDR1 is PRHDT, CDR2 FYEKMQ, per germline (reference sequence). V dropped 5 bases and J dropped 1; count of bases not matched to a gene: 5. The CDR3 runs to 15 residues. The CDR3 loop is CASSPGGQGNTEAFF. Here the CDR3 DNA reads TGTGCCAGCAGCCCAGGGGGACAGGGGAACACTGAAGCTTTCTTT.

The chain is built from TRBV27 and TRBJ2-3; D is unresolved. V was clipped by 0 bases and J by 5 bases, with 3 bases between them. CDR1 MNHEY and CDR2 SMNVEV come from the germline V gene (reference sequence). The CDR3 loop spans 12 amino acids. The CDR3 sequence: CASSLSRDTQYF. CDR3 DNA sequence: TGTGCCAGCAGTTTATCGAGAGATACGCAGTATTTT.